Shown below are 27 T cell receptor beta chains from a single sample sequenced in a study of metastatic and nonmetastatic thyroid tumors. No patient received treatment before thyroid surgery. MiXCR re-clonotyped the PCR reads for TCRdb. The sample has 27,000 or so clones, 16% seen once. Specimen: blood. The receptors derive from a male donor with papillary thyroid cancer or a benign thyroid nodule (not recorded which). Some clones in this sample may be carry-over from other donors' samples.

This clone has ten or more counts. The chain is built from TRBV6-1 and TRBJ1-5, with a tentative D call TRBD1 (5 bases). With 6 bases removed from V and 7 bases from J, the gap between germline ends came to 22 bases. The CDR3 runs to 16 residues. The V gene's germline CDR1 is MNHNS and CDR2 SASEGT. This CDR3 reads CASSQNRDRVAQPQHF. The CDR3 region has the DNA TGTGCCAGCAGCCAGAACCGGGACCGAGTCGCGCAGCCCCAGCATTTT.

This clone was picked up many times. This may arise from a read error, as a much more abundant clone is one base away. V is TRBV20-1 and J is TRBJ2-1; unclear D gene. The length of the CDR3 is 10 residues. The germline CDR1 and CDR2 sequences are DFQATT and SNEGSKA (reference sequence). Trimming removed 0 bases from V and 9 bases from J, with 3 bases in between. This chain's CDR3 is CSARDGEQFF. The CDR3 coding sequence is TGCAGTGCTAGAGACGGTGAGCAGTTCTTC.

There are a few counts of this clone. The CDR3 spells CASSPLAGQAEQYF. The DNA for the CDR3 is TGTGCCAGCAGCCCCCTCGCAGGGCAGGCCGAGCAGTACTTC. The chain is built from TRBV3-1 and TRBJ2-7, with D maybe TRBD1 (5 bases). This CDR3 comprises 14 residues. Germline V gene lookup returns CDR1 LGHDT and CDR2 YNNKEL (reference sequence). V lost 4 bases to trimming and J lost 6 bases, with 16 bases between them.

There are many counts of this clone. The V and J genes are TRBV27 and TRBJ2-1, with 8 nucleotides matching TRBD2. J gave up 2 bases and V 5 bases, and 8 bases lay outside the gene matches. The CDR3 contains 16 residues. The germline CDR1 and CDR2 sequences are MNHEY and SMNVEV (reference sequence). CDR3 protein: CASSPRLAPTYNEQFF. The CDR3 DNA sequence: TGTGCCAGCAGTCCGCGACTAGCGCCAACCTACAATGAGCAGTTCTTC.

This clone was counted ten times or more. The chain joins TRBV7-8 to TRBJ1-3; D unclear. Germline V gene data show CDR1 as SGHVS and CDR2 as FQNEAQ. V was clipped by 5 bases and J by 0 bases, with 11 bases between them. The length of the CDR3 is 15 residues. In nucleotides, the CDR3 is TGTGCCAGCAGCCCGACGGGGATCTCTGGAAACACCATATATTTT. As protein: CASSPTGISGNTIYF.

This clone was seen at least ten times. V usage is TRBV30 and J usage is TRBJ2-3, with D uncertain. Germline V gene lookup returns CDR1 GTSNPN and CDR2 SVGIG (reference sequence). The CDR3 length is 13 residues. Trimming cost V 4 bases and J 2 bases, with 10 bases left between them. Written as DNA, the CDR3 is TGTGCCTGGACGAAAACCGCCACAGATACGCAGTATTTT. Amino acids: CAWTKTATDTQYF.

This clone was recorded at least ten times. This chain uses TRBV7-8 with TRBJ2-7; 11 bases agree with TRBD2. CDR3 length: 15 residues. Losses at the gene ends were 1 base for V and 3 bases for J; bases not matched to a gene: 2. CDR1 is SGHVS and CDR2 is FQNEAQ in the germline V gene. The CDR3 is CASSLGTSGYYEQYF. The CDR3 coding sequence is TGTGCCAGCAGCTTAGGGACTAGCGGGTACTACGAGCAGTACTTC.

This clone is categorized as medium-sized. V usage is TRBV5-1 and J usage is TRBJ2-1, with 12 bases lining up with TRBD2. The CDR3 consists of 16 residues. Germline CDR1 reads SGHRS; CDR2 reads YFSETQ. V lost 0 bases, J lost 2 bases, and 0 bases stayed unmatched. This chain's CDR3 is CASSLGTSGTYNEQFF. In DNA, the CDR3 is TGCGCCAGCAGCTTGGGGACTAGCGGGACCTACAATGAGCAGTTCTTC. The variable domain in full, completed from reference TRBV5-1 and TRBJ2-1, reads KAGVTQTPRYLIKTRGQQVTLSCSPISGHRSVSWYQQTPGQGLQFLFEYFSETQRNKGNFPGRFSGRQFSNSRSEMNVSTLELGDSALYLCASSLGTSGTYNEQFFGPGTRLTVL.

This clone was detected many times. DNA for the CDR3: TGTGCCAGCAGCTTACAGGGGCGGGGCGGGGAGCTGTTTTTT. Protein: CASSLQGRGGELFF. V is TRBV7-9 and J is TRBJ2-2; perhaps D is TRBD1 or TRBD2 (6 bases each). CDR1 and CDR2 (germline): SEHNR, FQNEAQ (reference sequence). V lost 2 bases to trimming and J lost 7 bases, with 11 bases between them. CDR3 length: 14 residues.

This clone qualifies as medium-sized (0.01 to 0.1%). The rearrangement uses TRBV27 and TRBJ2-7; 14 bases fit TRBD2. CDR1 and CDR2 (germline): MNHEY, SMNVEV (reference sequence). V trimming: 2 bases; J trimming: 7 bases; junction bases outside the gene matches: 4. This CDR3 region has 15 residues. CDR3 residues: CASSLVTSGRGEQYF. In nucleotides, the CDR3 is TGTGCCAGCAGTTTAGTGACTAGCGGGAGGGGAGAGCAGTACTTC.

This clone was recorded at least ten times. The chain combines TRBV10-3 with TRBJ2-7; D is perhaps TRBD2 (5 bases). CDR3 size: 14 residues. V was clipped by 0 bases and J by 3 bases, with 9 bases between them. The germline V gene encodes CDR1 ENHRY and CDR2 SYGVKD. The CDR3 is CAISESIGNYEQYF. Here the CDR3 DNA reads TGTGCCATCAGTGAGTCGATCGGGAACTACGAGCAGTACTTC.

This clone showed up just a few times. This chain links TRBV6-1 with TRBJ2-3; D not resolved. There are 12 residues in the CDR3. The germline V and J ends were trimmed by 6 bases and 5 bases, with 9 bases remaining between them. Per germline, CDR1 MNHNS and CDR2 SASEGT. CDR3 protein: CASSLGLDTQYF. The CDR3 DNA reads TGTGCCAGCAGCTTAGGGCTAGATACGCAGTATTTT.

This clone was recorded at least ten times. J is TRBJ1-3 and V is TRBV5-1, with 7 bases aligning to TRBD1. Trimming took 3 bases from V and 0 from J; bases not matched to a gene: 3. CDR3 length equals 15 residues. Germline values: CDR1 SGHRS, CDR2 YFSETQ. The CDR3 reads CASSWDSNSGNTIYF. The CDR3 DNA reads as TGCGCCAGCAGCTGGGACAGCAACTCTGGAAACACCATATATTTT.

This clone occurred a few times. Just one base apart from a much larger clone, this may be a read error. The genes are TRBV29-1 and TRBJ1-2, with unresolved D. Germline V gene sequence: CDR1 SQVTM, CDR2 ANQGSEA. This CDR3 has 10 amino acids. The CDR3 reads CRVVTGGYTF. DNA of the CDR3: TGCAGAGTTGTCACTGGCGGCTACACCTTC.

The V gene is TRBV10-3, the J gene TRBJ2-1; maybe TRBD1 (6 bases). Trimming removed 10 bases at V and 8 bases at J, with 12 bases between. Germline V gene lookup returns CDR1 ENHRY and CDR2 SYGVKD. The length of the CDR3 is 11 residues. The CDR3 nucleotides are TGTGCCACACAGGGAAACGATGAGCAGTTCTTC. As protein: CATQGNDEQFF.

This clone was seen many times. The V and J genes are TRBV5-1 and TRBJ2-2, with 8 bases that match TRBD1. The junction had 3 bases not matched to a gene; V was cut back by 0 bases and J by 5 bases. The germline V gene encodes CDR1 SGHRS and CDR2 YFSETQ. The CDR3 is 15 residues long. This chain's CDR3 is CASSLGTGRTGELFF. The DNA for the CDR3 is TGCGCCAGCAGCTTGGGGACAGGGAGGACCGGGGAGCTGTTTTTT.

Note on this clone: A read error may explain this, as a much larger clone is one base away. The CDR3 reads CAWCRDYSTDTQYF. Written as DNA, the CDR3 is TGTGCCTGGTGTAGGGACTACTCCACAGATACGCAGTATTTT. V and J are TRBV30 and TRBJ2-3; 7 nucleotides line up with TRBD2. Germline V CDR1 and CDR2: GTSNPN, SVGIG (reference sequence). V lost 5 bases and J lost 2; bases outside the gene matches: 7. This CDR3 is built from 14 residues.

The chain links TRBV28 to TRBJ2-7; D is unresolved. The CDR3 runs 16 residues. Germline assignment: CDR1 MDHEN and CDR2 SYDVKM. With 2 bases removed from V and 2 bases from J, the gap between germline ends came to 16 bases. Here the CDR3 reads CASSLRLNSLTYEQYF. In DNA, the CDR3 is TGTGCCAGCAGTTTAAGGTTGAACAGCCTTACCTACGAGCAGTACTTC.

This clone came up many times. The chain joins TRBV5-4 to TRBJ1-2; D gene uncertain. CDR1 SGHNT and CDR2 YYREEE come from the germline V gene (reference sequence). The length of the CDR3 is 14 residues. Deletions cut 2 bases from V and 2 bases from J, with 10 bases between. For the CDR3, the DNA is TGTGCCAGCAGCTTCGGAGACGGAAACTATGGCTACACCTTC. Translating gives CASSFGDGNYGYTF.

This clone was seen only a few times. The chain links TRBV11-2 to TRBJ2-7; TRBD2 matches at 8 bases. V shed 4 bases, J shed 6 bases, and the junction held 14 bases outside the gene matches. Germline values: CDR1 SGHAT, CDR2 FQNNGV. This CDR3 is built from 16 residues. The CDR3 DNA is TGTGCCAGCAGCTCGAACCTTCCGGGACTAGATAGCGAGCAGTACTTC. Protein: CASSSNLPGLDSEQYF.

This clone was seen repeatedly, ten times or more. The V call is TRBV19, the J call TRBJ1-3; 9 nucleotides align to TRBD1. V was clipped by 6 bases and J by 2 bases; unmatched bases: 8. This CDR3 has 16 residues. In germline, CDR1 is LNHDA, CDR2 SQIVND (reference sequence). The CDR3 nucleotides read TGTGCCAGTAGGAAACAGGGGGCGGACACTGGAAACACCATATATTTT. Its translation: CASRKQGADTGNTIYF.

The rearrangement joins TRBV5-4 to TRBJ1-1; tentative D call: TRBD1 (6 bases). The CDR3 covers 14 residues. Germline V gene lookup returns CDR1 SGHNT and CDR2 YYREEE (reference sequence). The V and J ends lost 0 bases and 4 bases respectively, with 10 bases between them. As DNA, the CDR3 is TGTGCCAGCAGCTTGGAACAGGGCCTCACTGAAGCTTTCTTT. Protein product: CASSLEQGLTEAFF.

This clone was picked up many times. The V gene is TRBV25-1, the J gene TRBJ2-5; no clear D. V was clipped by 1 base and J by 2 bases, with 8 bases between them. This CDR3 contains 14 residues. Germline V gene data show CDR1 as MGHDK and CDR2 as SYGVNS. The chain's CDR3 is CASSEFRRQETQYF. The DNA of the CDR3 is TGTGCCAGCAGTGAATTCAGACGACAAGAGACCCAGTACTTC.

In its sample, this clone is medium-sized. This sequence joins TRBV19 and TRBJ1-2; 7 nucleotides match TRBD1. Trimming at V came to 5 bases and at J to 5 bases, leaving 5 bases not matched to a gene. From germline, CDR1 is LNHDA and CDR2 SQIVND (reference sequence). The CDR3 extends over 13 amino acids. The CDR3 loop is CASSPAGGYGYTF. The CDR3 DNA is TGTGCCAGTAGTCCCGCAGGGGGTTATGGCTACACCTTC.

At least ten counts were recorded for this clone. The chain joins TRBV5-1 to TRBJ2-7; TRBD2 agrees at 15 bases. V lost 1 base and J lost 6; bases outside the gene matches: 5. Germline CDR1 SGHRS, CDR2 YFSETQ. There are 16 residues in the CDR3. Here the CDR3 reads CASSLTPGLAGGEQYF. The CDR3 coding sequence is TGCGCCAGCAGCTTGACACCGGGACTAGCGGGAGGCGAGCAGTACTTC.

In this sample, this clone is large. V usage is TRBV4-1 and J usage is TRBJ1-5; no reliable D call. This CDR3 region has 15 residues. Germline V gene data show CDR1 as MGHRA and CDR2 as YSYEKL. With 1 base removed from V and 0 bases from J, the gap between germline ends came to 7 bases. In DNA form, the CDR3 reads TGCGCCAGCAGCCAAGCACAGTATAGCAATCAGCCCCAGCATTTT. Protein product: CASSQAQYSNQPQHF.

This clone has at least ten counts. The gene calls are TRBV5-1 and TRBJ1-1; 11 bases agree with TRBD1. CDR3 size: 15 residues. Germline V CDR1 and CDR2: SGHRS, YFSETQ. Trimming removed 4 bases from V and 3 bases from J; junction bases left unmatched: 5. The CDR3 coding sequence is TGCGCCAGCAGCCCTCGGACAGGGGGCGACACTGAAGCTTTCTTT. Translation: CASSPRTGGDTEAFF.